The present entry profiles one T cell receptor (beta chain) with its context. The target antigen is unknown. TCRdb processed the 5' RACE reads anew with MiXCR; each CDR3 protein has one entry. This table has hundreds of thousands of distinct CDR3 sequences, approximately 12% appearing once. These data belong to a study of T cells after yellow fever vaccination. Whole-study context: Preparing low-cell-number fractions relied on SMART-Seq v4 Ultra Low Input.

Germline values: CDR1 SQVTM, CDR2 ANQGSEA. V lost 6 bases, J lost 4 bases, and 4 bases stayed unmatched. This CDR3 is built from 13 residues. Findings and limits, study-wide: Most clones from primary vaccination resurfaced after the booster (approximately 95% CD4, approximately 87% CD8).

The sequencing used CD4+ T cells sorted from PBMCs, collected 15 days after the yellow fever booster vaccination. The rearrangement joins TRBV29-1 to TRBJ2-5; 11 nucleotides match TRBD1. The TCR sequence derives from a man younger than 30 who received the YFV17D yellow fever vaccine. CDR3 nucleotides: TGCAGCGTCCCGGGACAGGGGGGAGAGACCCAGTACTTC. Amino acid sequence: CSVPGQGGETQYF.